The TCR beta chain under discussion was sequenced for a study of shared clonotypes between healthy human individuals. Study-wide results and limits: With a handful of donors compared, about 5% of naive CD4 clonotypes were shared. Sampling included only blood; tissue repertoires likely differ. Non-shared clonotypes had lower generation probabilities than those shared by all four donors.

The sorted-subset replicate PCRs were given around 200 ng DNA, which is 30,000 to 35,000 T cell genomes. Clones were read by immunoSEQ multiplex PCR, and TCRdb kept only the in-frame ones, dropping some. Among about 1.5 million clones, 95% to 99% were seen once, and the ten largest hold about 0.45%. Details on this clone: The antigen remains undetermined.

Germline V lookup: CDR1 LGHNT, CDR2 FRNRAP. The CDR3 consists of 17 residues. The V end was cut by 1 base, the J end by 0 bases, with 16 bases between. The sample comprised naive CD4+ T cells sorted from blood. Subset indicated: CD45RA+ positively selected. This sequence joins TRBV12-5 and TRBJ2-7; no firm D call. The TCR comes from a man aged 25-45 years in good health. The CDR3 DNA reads TGTGCTAGTGGTTTGGCACCTCGACGGAGACTCTCCTACGAGCAGTACTTC. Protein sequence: CASGLAPRRRLSYEQYF.